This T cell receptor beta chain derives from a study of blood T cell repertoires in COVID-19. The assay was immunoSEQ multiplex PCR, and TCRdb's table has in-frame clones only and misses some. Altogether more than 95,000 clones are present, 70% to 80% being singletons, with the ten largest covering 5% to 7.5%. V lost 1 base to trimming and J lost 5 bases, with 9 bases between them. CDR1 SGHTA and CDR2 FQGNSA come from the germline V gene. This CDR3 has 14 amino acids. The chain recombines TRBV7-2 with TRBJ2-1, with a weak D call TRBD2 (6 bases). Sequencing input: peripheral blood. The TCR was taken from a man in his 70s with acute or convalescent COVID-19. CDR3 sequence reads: CASSLVGGNNEQFF. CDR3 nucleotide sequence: TGTGCCAGCAGCTTAGTGGGCGGGAACAATGAGCAGTTCTTC.